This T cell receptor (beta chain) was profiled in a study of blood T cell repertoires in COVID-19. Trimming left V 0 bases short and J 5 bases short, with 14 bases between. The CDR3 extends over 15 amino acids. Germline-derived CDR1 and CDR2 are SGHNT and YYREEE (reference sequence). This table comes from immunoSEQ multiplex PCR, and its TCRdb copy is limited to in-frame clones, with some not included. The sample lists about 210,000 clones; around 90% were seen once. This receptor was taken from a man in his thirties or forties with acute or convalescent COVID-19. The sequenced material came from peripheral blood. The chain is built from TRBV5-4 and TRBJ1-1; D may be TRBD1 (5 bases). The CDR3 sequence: CASSLVWGGRTEAFF. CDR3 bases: TGTGCCAGCAGCTTGGTATGGGGGGGGAGAACTGAAGCTTTCTTT.